One T cell receptor (beta chain) is described in this entry. What it binds is not known. This specimen belongs to a study of shared clonotypes between healthy human individuals. Sequencing used immunoSEQ multiplex PCR; TCRdb keeps in-frame clones, though not all of them. The sample has roughly 2,500,000 clones, roughly 93% seen once. General study points: Roughly 4.6% of naive CD4 clonotypes were common to several donors.

Germline trimming cut 5 bases from V and 1 base from J; bases unmatched to any gene: 4. The CDR3 spans 14 residues. Germline-derived CDR1 and CDR2 are KGHSH and LQKENI. The V and J genes are TRBV18 and TRBJ2-7, with 8 bases that match TRBD1. The sequencing input was naive CD4+ T cells from PBMCs. Regarding subset: CD45RA+ positively selected. The source is a man aged 18 to 30 in good health. Some clones in this sample may be carry-over from other donors' samples. Here the CDR3 DNA reads TGTGCCAGCTCAGACCGGGACAGGTCCTACGAGCAGTACTTC. Protein sequence: CASSDRDRSYEQYF.